A single TCR beta chain is shown here with its context. Its antigen is still unknown. Within one base of it there is no much larger clone, and no base qualities were kept. Peripheral blood CD8+ and CD4+ T cells from healthy donors, Susac syndrome patients and multiple sclerosis patients were profiled using high-throughput TCR beta sequencing. The Susac syndrome patients fulfilled recently defined diagnostic criteria for definite or probable disease. Bulk CD8+ and CD4+ T cells were purified magnetically by negative isolation, whereas CD8+ TEMRA cells were enriched by FACS. Blood was collected in EDTA tubes and processed within 24 hours, with PBMCs isolated through density gradient centrifugation. PBMCs intended for TCR sequencing were frozen in liquid nitrogen and were later thawed in a 37 degrees C water bath. The sorted or isolated CD4+, CD8+ and CD8+ TEMRA cells reached a purity of at least 90%.

RNA was extracted using the RNeasy kit, and roughly 0.45 to 1 ug of the RNA was reverse transcribed with random hexamers. The immunoSEQ multiplex PCR assay, which covers 54 Vbeta and 13 Jbeta segments, was used to amplify TCR beta CDR3 regions. PCR amplification bias was corrected by using a synthetic template baseline for primer optimization and computational correction. The authors' pipeline ran thus. Reads were annotated to V, D and J genes according to IMGT and were analyzed with immunoSEQ Analyzer, with only productive sequences retained. To calculate clonality, Shannon entropy was normalized by log2 of the number of productive unique sequences and then subtracted from one. For each patient and control, public and private clones were evaluated among the 100 most prevalent clones. Susac-specific clones were defined as absent from healthy and MS cohorts, about 1,000 published viral clones and other ImmuneACCESS disease sequences. TCRdb redid the processing of the public reads, applying fastp at Q25 and MiXCR, and retained in-frame beta chains. Each record represents a unique CDR3 protein, reported with the most common genes and DNA among its rows. The V and J calls and clone size come from TCRdb's table, not from the authors' own analysis. The sample data list 100,000 to 150,000 distinct CDR3 sequences, and around 94% of these were observed just once. 0.28% of the sample rests with the top ten.

Including the terminal cysteine and phenylalanine, the CDR3 comprises 13 residues. Of the read, only the CDR3 DNA is kept; its 39 bases are in frame from base 1. CDR1 and CDR2, looked up from the germline V gene (reference sequence), are LNHNV and YYDKDF. V was cut back by 6 bases and J by 3 bases, leaving a gap of 11 bases between them. This record belongs to a study of CD8 T cells in Susac syndrome (dated by TCRdb to about 2019). About the full investigation: Of the Susac syndrome patients who were sequenced, roughly 6 had clinically active disease and eight or nine were in clinical remission. The study used repertoire sequencing to test whether antigen drove CD8+ T cell activation and differentiation in Susac syndrome. At the time of blood withdrawal, Susac syndrome patients were either therapy-naive, taking corticosteroids (with some also receiving IVIg), or on IVIg alone. CD8+ T cell repertoire clonality was compared between approximately 12 healthy donors, some 14 Susac syndrome patients and approximately 16 multiple sclerosis patients.

Summary of the overall study and its limitations: CD8+ repertoires in Susac syndrome showed clonal expansion, which was highest in CD8+ TEMRA cells and was greater in clinically active patients than in remitting patients. The number of individuals in the TCR sequencing and HLA analysis was recognized as being relatively small. Sixteen Susac-specific public clones were identified in the total CD8+ repertoire, and five Susac-specific public clones were identified in the CD8+ TEMRA repertoire.

The sequence was collected from a human donor with Susac syndrome. The chain is made from TRBV15 and TRBJ2-5; too little of a D gene remains to name it. The source material was CD8+ T cells from PBMCs. The base sequence is TGTGCCACCAGGAATGACATGGAAGAGACCCAGTACTTC. This gives the protein CATRNDMEETQYF.